This is a list of T cell receptor beta chains from one sample in a study of T cell responses to AZD1222 COVID-19 vaccine. The method was immunoSEQ multiplex PCR; TCRdb's version includes in-frame clones alone and lacks a portion of them. The sample includes about 200,000 clones, 80% to 95% of them seen just once. The source material was peripheral blood, sampled on day 0 of AZD1222 vaccination. Receptor source: an adult in good health. Each CDR3 is given with its conserved first and last residue. A D gene is named only where the DNA matches it firmly. Not every row has a clone size; where given, it reads once, few, many or a size class.

>TRBJ1-1|TRBV28|few|.
CASSLGQNSEAFF
TGTGCCAGCAGTTTAGGACAGAACTCCGAAGCTTTCTTT
>TRBJ2-5|TRBV6-4|once|TRBD2
CASSDPTTRLAGYQETQYF
TGTGCCAGCAGTGACCCGACGACAAGACTAGCGGGTTACCAAGAGACCCAGTACTTC
>TRBJ2-7|TRBV28|.|.
CASTPSWGDYEQYF
TGTGCCAGCACCCCGAGTTGGGGGGACTACGAGCAGTACTTC
>TRBJ2-5|TRBV12-3/TRBV12-4|.|TRBD1
CASNDRGQETQYF
TGTGCCAGCAATGACAGGGGGCAAGAGACCCAGTACTTC
>TRBJ1-5|TRBV6-7|few|.
CASSYSSGGGRVQPQHF
TGTGCCAGCAGTTACTCGAGTGGTGGGGGGCGGGTACAGCCCCAGCATTTT
>TRBJ1-2|TRBV7-9|.|.
CASSRSSGQTIYGYTF
TGTGCCAGCAGCCGATCATCAGGGCAGACCATCTATGGCTACACCTTC
>TRBJ1-4|TRBV29-1|.|TRBD1
CSFPRDRDEKLFF
TGCAGCTTCCCCCGGGACAGAGATGAAAAACTGTTTTTT
>TRBJ1-4|TRBV3-1/TRBV3-2|.|.
CASSQVGQPNGELFF
TGTGCCAGCAGCCAAGTAGGACAGCCTAACGGAGAACTGTTTTTT
>TRBJ1-6|TRBV9|few|.
CASSVGLERANSPLHF
TGTGCCAGCAGCGTAGGTCTTGAGAGGGCTAATTCACCCCTCCACTTT
>TRBJ2-1|TRBV6-5|many|TRBD2
CASSYGASGGFEQFF
TGTGCCAGCAGTTACGGGGCTAGCGGGGGCTTTGAGCAGTTCTTC
>TRBJ2-2|TRBV19|.|.
CASSISRRGFPGELFF
TGTGCCAGTAGTATAAGTCGCAGGGGATTCCCCGGGGAGCTGTTTTTT
>TRBJ1-1|TRBV6-5|.|.
CASSPPGTYNTEAFF
TGTGCCAGCAGTCCTCCCGGGACATACAACACTGAAGCTTTCTTT
>TRBJ1-1|TRBV7-5|.|.
CARSLYRGRCSTEAFF
TGTGCCAGAAGCCTATACAGGGGGCGCTGTAGCACTGAAGCTTTCTTT